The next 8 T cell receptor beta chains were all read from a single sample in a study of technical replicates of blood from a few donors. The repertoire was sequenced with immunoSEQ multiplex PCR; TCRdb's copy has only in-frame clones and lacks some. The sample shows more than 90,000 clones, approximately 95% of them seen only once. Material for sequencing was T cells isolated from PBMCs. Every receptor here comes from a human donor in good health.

The CDR3 DNA sequence: TGTGCCAGCAGCTCTAGTAGGGACAGGGGAGAGGGCTACACCTTC. Residues: CASSSSRDRGEGYTF. The chain recombines TRBV7-6 with TRBJ1-2, with 10 nucleotides matching TRBD1. With V trimmed by 4 bases and J by 8 bases, 10 bases remained unmatched. CDR3 size: 15 residues. Germline values: CDR1 SGHVS, CDR2 FNYEAQ. The full variable domain, rest sourced from reference TRBV7-6 and TRBJ1-2, is GAGVSQSPRYKVTKRGQDVALRCDPISGHVSLYWYRQALGQGPEFLTYFNYEAQQDKSGLPNDRFSAERPEGSISTLTIQRTEQRDSAMYRCASSSSRDRGEGYTFGSGTRLTVV.

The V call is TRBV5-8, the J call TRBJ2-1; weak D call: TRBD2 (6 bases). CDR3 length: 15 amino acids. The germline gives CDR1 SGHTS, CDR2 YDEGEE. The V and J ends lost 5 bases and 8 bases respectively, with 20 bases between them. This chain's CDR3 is CASSSRGPRRDEQFF. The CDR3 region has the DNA TGTGCCAGCAGTTCTCGTGGCCCACGGAGGGATGAGCAGTTCTTC.

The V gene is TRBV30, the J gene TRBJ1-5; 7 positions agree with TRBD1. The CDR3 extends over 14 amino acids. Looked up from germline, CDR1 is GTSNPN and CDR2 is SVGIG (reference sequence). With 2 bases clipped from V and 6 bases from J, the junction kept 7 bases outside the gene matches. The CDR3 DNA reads TGTGCCTGGAGTTCGCAGGGGGGTAGTCAGCCCCAGCATTTT. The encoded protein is CAWSSQGGSQPQHF.

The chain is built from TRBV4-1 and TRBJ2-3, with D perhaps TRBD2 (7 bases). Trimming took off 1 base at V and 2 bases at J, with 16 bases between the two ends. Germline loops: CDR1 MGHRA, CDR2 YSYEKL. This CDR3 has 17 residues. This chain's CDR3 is CASSQGGGGGTTDTQYF. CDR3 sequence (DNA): TGCGCCAGCAGCCAAGGCGGCGGCGGGGGCACCACAGATACGCAGTATTTT.

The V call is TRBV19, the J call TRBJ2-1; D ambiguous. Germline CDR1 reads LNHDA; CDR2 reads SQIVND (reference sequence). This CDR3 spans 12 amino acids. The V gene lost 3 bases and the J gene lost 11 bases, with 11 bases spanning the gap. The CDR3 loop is CASSITNAQQFF. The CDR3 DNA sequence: TGTGCCAGTAGTATCACTAACGCCCAGCAGTTCTTC.

The CDR3 DNA sequence: TGCGCCAGCAGGGTTCTTACGGGAGGGCCGGATCAGACCCAGTACTTC. Residues: CASRVLTGGPDQTQYF. V usage is TRBV5-1 and J usage is TRBJ2-5, with 8 bases matching TRBD2. Germline V CDR1 and CDR2: SGHRS, YFSETQ. Trimming took 5 bases from V and 6 from J; bases not matched to a gene: 15. The CDR3 sequence is 16 residues long.

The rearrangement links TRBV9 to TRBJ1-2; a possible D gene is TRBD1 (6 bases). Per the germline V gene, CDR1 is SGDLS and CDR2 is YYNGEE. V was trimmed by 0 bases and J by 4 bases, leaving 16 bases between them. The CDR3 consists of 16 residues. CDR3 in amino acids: CASSVASGGAGYGYTF. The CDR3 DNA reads TGTGCCAGCAGCGTAGCATCGGGGGGCGCGGGCTATGGCTACACCTTC. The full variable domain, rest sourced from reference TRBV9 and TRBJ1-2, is DSGVTQTPKHLITATGQRVTLRCSPRSGDLSVYWYQQSLDQGLQFLIQYYNGEERAKGNILERFSAQQFPDLHSELNLSSLELGDSALYFCASSVASGGAGYGYTFGSGTRLTVV.

CDR3 nucleotide sequence: TGTGCCAGCGGCCCAAACCAAGAGACCCAGTACTTC. It specifies CASGPNQETQYF. V and J are TRBV2 and TRBJ2-5; D not resolved. Germline V gene lookup returns CDR1 SNHLY and CDR2 FYNNEI. The CDR3 sequence is 12 residues long. Trimming removed 8 bases from V and 0 bases from J, with 7 bases in between.